The clone carrying this T cell receptor (beta chain) was seen many times. Its antigen is still unknown. This CDR3 region has 13 residues. Trimming stripped 5 bases from V and 4 bases from J, with 11 bases between. The V gene's germline CDR1 is SGHVS and CDR2 FQNEAQ. The data are from a study of human T cells and chemical hapten exposure. About the study: Skin on the upper inner arm, approximately 2 cm by approximately 2 cm in size, was sensitized with 2% DPC. Whole-study results and caveats: There was no change with DPC sensitization in TCRs above 1 in 1000 frequency.

TCRdb used MiXCR to reprocess the RACE reads, holding one entry per CDR3 protein. The table has about 92,000 distinct CDR3 sequences, around 10% seen once. Time point specified: pre-sensitization, week 0. Documented treatment: therapeutic diphenylcyclopropenone sensitization with weekly scalp DPC. This chain links TRBV7-8 with TRBJ1-2; D ambiguous. The clonotype comes from a woman aged 40 to 49 with alopecia areata. Some clones in this sample may be carry-over from other donors' samples. The sample consisted of whole blood, taken in connection with sensitization to the hapten diphenylcyclopropenone (DPC). CDR3 sequence (DNA): TGTGCCAGCAGCAGGGAGGTTGGCTATGGCTACACCTTC. As protein: CASSREVGYGYTF.